This T cell receptor beta chain was retrieved from a study of blood T cell repertoires in COVID-19. Study in general: Samples came from the United States, Italy and Spain, spanning acute and convalescent COVID-19. T cells, B-cell-depleted T cells, or PBMCs provided the cDNA or gDNA that served as material.

Turning to this clone: The germline gene is not matched at one end of the junction; a read error may be the cause.

In the authors' workflow: Quantification of nucleated cells was approximated via reference gene primer amplification. Assay: immunoSEQ multiplex PCR; the TCRdb copy retains only in-frame clones and omits some. That table furnishes V, J and clone size, whereas the DNA furnished D and trimming. The table lists approximately 210,000 clones, about four fifths of them singletons, with 2.5% in the top ten. Germline V lookup: CDR1 MNHNY, CDR2 SVGAGI (reference sequence). CDR3 length: 15 amino acids. The J gene is TRBJ1-1, the V gene TRBV6-6; D is perhaps TRBD1 (5 bases). Input material: peripheral blood. This TCR came from a woman aged 40 to 55 with active or convalescent COVID-19. Here the CDR3 DNA reads TGTGCCAGCAGCTCCGCGGGGACGAACCGCGGACCTCGAGAATTT. Protein product: CASSSAGTNRGPREF.